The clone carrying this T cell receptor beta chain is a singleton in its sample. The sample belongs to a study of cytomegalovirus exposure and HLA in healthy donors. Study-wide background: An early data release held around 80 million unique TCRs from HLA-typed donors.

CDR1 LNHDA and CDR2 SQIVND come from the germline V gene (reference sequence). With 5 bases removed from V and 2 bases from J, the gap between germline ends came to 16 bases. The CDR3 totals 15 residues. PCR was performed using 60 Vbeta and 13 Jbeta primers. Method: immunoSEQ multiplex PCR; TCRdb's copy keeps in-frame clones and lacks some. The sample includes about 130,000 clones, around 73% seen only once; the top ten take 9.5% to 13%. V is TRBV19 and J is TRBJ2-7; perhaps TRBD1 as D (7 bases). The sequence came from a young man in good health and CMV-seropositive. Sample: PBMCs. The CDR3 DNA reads TGTGCCAGTAGTCCGGGCCAGGGGGGTACCTACGAGCAGTACTTC. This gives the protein CASSPGQGGTYEQYF.